The subject of this entry is one T cell receptor beta chain. The sample originates from a study of blood T cell repertoires in COVID-19. TCRdb keeps only in-frame clones here, not all; method: immunoSEQ multiplex PCR. The sample has a few hundred thousand clones, approximately 90% seen once. Germline V gene data show CDR1 as KGHSH and CDR2 as LQKENI. The CDR3 spans 15 residues. V was clipped by 3 bases and J by 0 bases, with 8 bases between them. The chain has TRBV18 and TRBJ1-4; D is ambiguous. The origin of this receptor is a woman between 40 and 55 years old who had been exposed to COVID-19. Sequenced material: PBMCs or T cells enriched from blood (not recorded which). The CDR3 loop reads CASSPSTATNEKLFF. The CDR3 nucleotides read TGTGCCAGCTCACCTTCAACTGCAACTAATGAAAAACTGTTTTTT.